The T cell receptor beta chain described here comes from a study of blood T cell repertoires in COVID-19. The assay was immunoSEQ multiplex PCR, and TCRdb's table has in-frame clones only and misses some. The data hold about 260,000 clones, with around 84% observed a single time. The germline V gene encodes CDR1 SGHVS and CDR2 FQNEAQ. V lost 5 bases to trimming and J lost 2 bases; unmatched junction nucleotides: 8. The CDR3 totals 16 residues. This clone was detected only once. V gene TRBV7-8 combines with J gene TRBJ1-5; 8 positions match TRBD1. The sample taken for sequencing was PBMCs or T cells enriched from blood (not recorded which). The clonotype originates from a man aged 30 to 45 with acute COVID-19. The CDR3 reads CASSRVGQGGNQPQHF. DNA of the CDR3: TGTGCCAGCAGCCGAGTTGGACAGGGAGGCAATCAGCCCCAGCATTTT.